The TCR beta chain under discussion was sequenced for a study of technical replicates of blood from several donors. Produced via immunoSEQ multiplex PCR; TCRdb's table is partial and in-frame only. The repertoire has some 85,000 clones, 94% of them found once; the top ten carry about 0.4%. V lost 5 bases, J lost 7 bases, and 18 bases lay in between. This CDR3 is built from 14 residues. Germline V gene lookup returns CDR1 SGHRS and CDR2 YFSETQ. The chain employs TRBV5-1 and TRBJ1-1, with D possibly TRBD1 on 6 matching bases. The sample was T cells isolated from PBMCs. This sequence was found in a human donor in good health. The DNA of the CDR3 is TGCGCCAGCAGAATCTTTAACAGGGAAGGTGAAGCTTTCTTT. It specifies CASRIFNREGEAFF.